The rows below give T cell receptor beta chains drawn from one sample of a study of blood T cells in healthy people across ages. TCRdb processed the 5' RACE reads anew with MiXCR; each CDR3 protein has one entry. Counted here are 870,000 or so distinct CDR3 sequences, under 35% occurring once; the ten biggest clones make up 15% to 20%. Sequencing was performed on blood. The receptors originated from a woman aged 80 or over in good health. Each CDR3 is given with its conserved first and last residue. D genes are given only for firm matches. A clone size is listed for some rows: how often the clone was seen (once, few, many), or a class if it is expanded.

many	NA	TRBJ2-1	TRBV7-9	CASSPGSWSANEQFF	TGTGCCAGCAGCCCGGGATCATGGAGCGCCAATGAGCAGTTCTTC
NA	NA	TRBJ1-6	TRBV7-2	CASSPLGVGVRDSPLHF	TGTGCCAGCAGCCCCCTGGGGGTGGGGGTGAGGGATTCACCCCTCCACTTT
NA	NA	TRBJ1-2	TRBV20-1	CSARDPKRSYGYTF	TGCAGTGCTAGAGATCCTAAGAGATCCTATGGCTACACCTTC
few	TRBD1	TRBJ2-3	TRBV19	CASGQGHTQYF	TGTGCCAGTGGACAGGGCCATACGCAGTATTTT
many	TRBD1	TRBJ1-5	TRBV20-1	CSASGGQGSNQPQHF	TGCAGTGCTAGTGGGGGACAGGGATCCAATCAGCCCCAGCATTTT
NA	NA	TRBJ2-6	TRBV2	CASSELGYGTNVLTF	TGTGCCAGCTCTGAACTCGGCTATGGGACCAACGTCCTGACTTTC
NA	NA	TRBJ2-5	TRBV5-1	CASSPGWGAETQYF	TGCGCCAGCAGCCCTGGCTGGGGCGCTGAGACCCAGTACTTC
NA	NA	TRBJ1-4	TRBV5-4	CAISGRGGSSTNEKLFF	TGTGCCATCTCCGGCCGGGGAGGGAGTTCAACTAATGAAAAACTGTTTTTT
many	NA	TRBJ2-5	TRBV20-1	CSAREGTSSKETQYF	TGCAGTGCTAGAGAAGGGACTTCGTCCAAAGAGACCCAGTACTTC
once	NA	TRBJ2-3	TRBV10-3	CAINGEPSPDTQYF	TGTGCCATCAACGGGGAACCCTCACCAGATACGCAGTATTTT
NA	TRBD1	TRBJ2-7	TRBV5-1	CASSLGDDRAGNEQYF	TGCGCCAGCAGCTTGGGGGACGACAGGGCGGGCAATGAGCAGTACTTC
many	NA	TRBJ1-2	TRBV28	CASLGDAGYNYGYTF	TGTGCCAGCTTGGGGGATGCAGGGTATAACTATGGCTACACCTTC
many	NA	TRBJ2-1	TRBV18	CASSPPLEGIHNEQFF	TGTGCCAGCTCACCACCGTTGGAGGGTATACACAATGAGCAGTTCTTC
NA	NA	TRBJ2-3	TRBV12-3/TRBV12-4	CASSFGGGIADAQYF	TGTGCCAGCAGTTTTGGCGGAGGGATCGCAGATGCGCAGTATTTT
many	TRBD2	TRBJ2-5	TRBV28	CASSLAGANGETQYF	TGTGCCAGCAGTCTAGCGGGAGCGAACGGAGAGACCCAGTACTTC
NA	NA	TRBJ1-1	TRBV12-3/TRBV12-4	CASSLADLLVNTEAFF	TGTGCCAGCAGTTTAGCGGACCTCCTGGTGAACACTGAAGCTTTCTTT
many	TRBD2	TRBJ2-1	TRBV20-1	CSGGTSGGAGYNEQFF	TGCAGTGGAGGGACTAGCGGGGGGGCCGGGTACAATGAGCAGTTCTTC
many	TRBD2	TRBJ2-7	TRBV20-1	CSARSRRRGGDYEQYF	TGCAGTGCTAGATCGAGAAGGCGGGGGGGCGACTACGAGCAGTACTTC
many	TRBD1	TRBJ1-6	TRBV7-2	CASSRDRGNSPLHF	TGTGCCAGCAGCCGGGACAGGGGGAATTCACCCCTCCACTTT
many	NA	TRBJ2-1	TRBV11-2	CASSKSPGQGNNEQFF	TGTGCCAGCAGCAAATCACCGGGACAAGGAAACAATGAGCAGTTCTTC
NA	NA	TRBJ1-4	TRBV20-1	CSASRRQVANEKLFF	TGCAGTGCTAGCCGCCGACAGGTTGCTAATGAAAAACTGTTTTTT
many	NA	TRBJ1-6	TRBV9	CASSLGTPPNSPLHF	TGTGCCAGCAGCCTAGGGACGCCCCCAAATTCACCCCTCCACTTT
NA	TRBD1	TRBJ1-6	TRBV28	CASSSSGQGARNSPLHF	TGTGCCAGCAGTTCCTCAGGACAGGGGGCGCGTAATTCACCCCTCCACTTT
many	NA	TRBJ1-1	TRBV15	CATSRDLSTEAFF	TGTGCCACCAGCAGAGATCTGAGCACTGAAGCTTTCTTT
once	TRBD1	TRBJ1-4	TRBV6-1	CASSPTGGSLGANEKLFF	TGTGCCAGCAGTCCCACAGGGGGCAGTTTAGGTGCTAATGAAAAACTGTTTTTT
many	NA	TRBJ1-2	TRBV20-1	CSARVGGTNSNYGYTF	TGCAGTGCTAGAGTAGGGGGGACGAATTCAAACTATGGCTACACCTTC
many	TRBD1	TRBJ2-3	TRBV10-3	CAISESTGGSTDTQYF	TGTGCCATCAGTGAGTCTACAGGGGGATCAACAGATACGCAGTATTTT
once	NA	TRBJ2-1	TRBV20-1	CSASDGGLYNEQFF	TGCAGTGCTAGTGACGGGGGGCTCTACAATGAGCAGTTCTTC
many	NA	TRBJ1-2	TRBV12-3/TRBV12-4	CASSLKQDYGYTF	TGTGCCAGCAGTTTAAAACAGGACTATGGCTACACCTTC
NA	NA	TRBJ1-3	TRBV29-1	CSVEEGGNTIYF	TGCAGCGTTGAAGAGGGGGGAAACACCATATATTTT
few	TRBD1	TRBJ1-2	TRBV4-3	CASSQERQGRYNYGYTF	TGCGCCAGCAGCCAAGAGCGACAGGGGCGATATAACTATGGCTACACCTTC
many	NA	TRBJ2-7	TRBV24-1	CATSDLGYEQYF	TGTGCCACCAGTGATTTAGGTTACGAGCAGTACTTC
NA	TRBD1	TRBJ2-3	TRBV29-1	CSVGDGQGTDTQYF	TGCAGCGTTGGGGATGGACAGGGGACAGATACGCAGTATTTT